A selection of T cell receptor beta chains follows, all from one sample in a study of cytomegalovirus exposure and HLA in healthy donors. This table comes from immunoSEQ multiplex PCR, and its TCRdb copy is limited to in-frame clones, with some not included. The sample comprises around 100,000 clones, 79% of which are singletons, and under 5% rests with the top ten. Sequencing used PBMCs. The receptors come from a female donor in good health and CMV-seropositive. The CDR3 runs from the conserved cysteine through the conserved F or W. A D gene is named only where the DNA matches it firmly. A row's size may be missing; if present it is once, few, many or a size class.

>TRBV6-5|15|.|TRBJ2-5|.
TGTGCCAGCAGTTTCGCGGGGGCCGTTTATGAGACCCAGTACTTC
CASSFAGAVYETQYF
>TRBV5-6|14|TRBD1|TRBJ1-1|.
TGTGCCAGCAGCAGAAAACAGGGGCAGGGTGAAGCTTTCTTT
CASSRKQGQGEAFF
>TRBV10-3|15|TRBD2|TRBJ2-3|.
TGTGCCATCAGTGGCGAACTAGCGGACACAGATACGCAGTATTTT
CAISGELADTDTQYF
>TRBV18|18|TRBD1|TRBJ2-1|.
TGTGCCAGCTCACCCCTGGGTGGGGGAGACAGGGGGCGGAATGAGCAGTTCTTC
CASSPLGGGDRGRNEQFF
>TRBV25-1|15|TRBD1|TRBJ1-1|.
TGTGCCAGCAGTGCCAGACAGGGCATGAACACTGAAGCTTTCTTT
CASSARQGMNTEAFF
>TRBV30|11|.|TRBJ2-1|.
TGTGCCTGGAGGCGGTGGAATGAGCAGTTCTTC
CAWRRWNEQFF
>TRBV6-5|15|TRBD1|TRBJ2-5|.
TGTGCCAGCAAAGGGCACAGGGGGTACCAAGAGACCCAGTACTTC
CASKGHRGYQETQYF
>TRBV11-2|16|.|TRBJ1-4|once
TGTGCCAGCAGCCGATTACAGGGAACAACTAATGAAAAACTGTTTTTT
CASSRLQGTTNEKLFF
>TRBV5-1|16|TRBD2|TRBJ2-3|.
TGCGCCAGCAGCTTGGTGGGGACTACAGCGTCAAATACGCAGTATTTT
CASSLVGTTASNTQYF
>TRBV5-8|16|TRBD2|TRBJ2-3|.
TGTGCCAGCAGCCCCTCTGCGGGAGTAATCCCAGATACGCAGTATTTT
CASSPSAGVIPDTQYF
>TRBV25-1|15|.|TRBJ2-7|.
TGTGCCAGCAGTGCCCGGACAGCTCCAGTCTACGAGCAGTACTTC
CASSARTAPVYEQYF
>TRBV7-6|12|.|TRBJ2-2|once
TGTGCCAGCAGCAAGGGGACCGGGGAGCTGTTTTTT
CASSKGTGELFF
>TRBV6-5|16|.|TRBJ1-2|.
TGTGCCAGCAGTTACGACCACGCGGGCAGGGGCAAGGGCTACACCTTC
CASSYDHAGRGKGYTF
>TRBV5-1|14|.|TRBJ2-3|few
TGCGCCAGCAGCTTGGGCGGGAATTCGGATACGCAGTATTTT
CASSLGGNSDTQYF
>TRBV10-2|16|.|TRBJ2-5|.
TGCGCCAGCAGTGAAGGCAGGGGCATATCCCAAGAGACCCAGTACTTC
CASSEGRGISQETQYF
>TRBV6-8|16|TRBD2|TRBJ2-7|.
TGTGCCAGCAGGTTTACTTCATTAGCGGGAAACTACGAGCAGTACTTC
CASRFTSLAGNYEQYF
>TRBV4-1|17|.|TRBJ2-7|.
TGCGCCAGCAGCCAAACCCTCCCCGTAACAGTTTCCTACGAGCAGTGCTTC
CASSQTLPVTVSYEQCF
>TRBV27|16|TRBD1|TRBJ1-1|.
TGTGCCAGCAGTTTATTGAGGGGGCTCCTAATCACTGAAGCTTTCTTT
CASSLLRGLLITEAFF
>TRBV30|14|.|TRBJ2-4|.
TGTGCCTGGACCCCGGGGGGCCGGGAAAACATTCAGTACTTC
CAWTPGGRENIQYF
>TRBV4-2|15|.|TRBJ2-7|.
TGTGCCAGCAGCCACTTCGACAGGACCCACTACGAGCAGTACTTC
CASSHFDRTHYEQYF
>TRBV7-2|15|TRBD2|TRBJ2-3|.
TGTGCCAGCAGCATCGGACTAGCGGGAGGGGATACGCAGTATTTT
CASSIGLAGGDTQYF
>TRBV30|14|TRBD1|TRBJ1-6|.
TGTGCCTGGCGACGGGACAGGAATAATTCACCCCTCCACTTT
CAWRRDRNNSPLHF
>TRBV5-1|14|TRBD1|TRBJ2-7|.
TGCGCCAGCAGCTTAGACAGGGGGCCCTACGAGCAGTACTTC
CASSLDRGPYEQYF
>TRBV10-2|14|TRBD2|TRBJ2-3|.
TGCGCCAGCGGGACTAGCGGGAGGGCAGATACGCAGTATTTT
CASGTSGRADTQYF